This TCR beta chain was captured by sequencing in a study of blood T cell repertoires in COVID-19. Across the study: PBMCs, B-cell-depleted T cells, or T cells were the source of the cDNA or gDNA that made up the material.

Source study methods: The assay estimated nucleated cells by amplifying reference gene primers. Some clones are missing from TCRdb's copy, which holds only in-frame ones; the method was immunoSEQ multiplex PCR. Clone size and the V and J calls come from that table; the DNA yielded D and trimming. The sample carries about 260,000 clones, less than 90% recorded once. The V gene lost 2 bases and the J gene lost 7 bases, with 9 bases spanning the gap. The germline V gene has CDR1 LNHDA and CDR2 SQIVND (reference sequence). The CDR3 spans 13 residues. The count of this clone is one. The chain recombines TRBV19 with TRBJ2-1; weak D call: TRBD2 (6 bases). The TCR was taken from a human donor in a cohort sampled during active COVID-19. Sample: peripheral blood. CDR3 sequence reads: CASSIYRGNEQFF. The CDR3 DNA sequence: TGTGCCAGTAGTATATATCGGGGGAATGAGCAGTTCTTC.